This T cell receptor (beta chain) is from a study of cytomegalovirus exposure and HLA in healthy donors. CDR1 is SGHNT, CDR2 YYREEE, per germline (reference sequence). The length of the CDR3 is 14 residues. The ends lost 0 bases at V and 5 bases at J; junction bases unmatched: 3. General observations from the study: Most subjects had HLA-A and HLA-B alleles reportedly predicted accurately by TCR beta sequences. Reports credit the classifier with highly specific, highly sensitive diagnosis of cytomegalovirus status. Association of a missense DCLRE1C variant with TCR beta V- and J-gene trimming was reported in a later analysis. The study had only CMV serostatus as immune exposure information.

As regards this clone: The antigen remains unidentified.

Both 60 Vbeta primers and 13 Jbeta primers went into the PCR. Libraries were prepared by immunoSEQ multiplex PCR; TCRdb keeps only in-frame clonotypes and omits some of them. This listing includes about 77,000 clones. The sample comprised PBMCs. The rearrangement links TRBV5-4 to TRBJ1-1; 8 bases line up with TRBD1. This sequence was found in a man aged 50-60 years in good health and CMV-seropositive. The CDR3, as DNA: TGTGCCAGCAGCTTGGACAGGGGGGGAACTGAAGCTTTCTTT. Translated: CASSLDRGGTEAFF.